Presented here are 14 T cell receptor beta chains from one specimen sequenced in a study of blood T cell repertoires in COVID-19 (dated by TCRdb to about 2020). Library preparation used the immunoSEQ multiplex PCR assay. The immuneACCESS repertoire file appears here via TCRdb, limited to in-frame rearrangements. These files lack a portion of the clones; in checked studies, under half of the deficit traces to unresolved V genes, and the cause of the others is not known. The sample table records 300,000 to 400,000 clones; 88% of these occur just once. The ten largest clones represent more than 0.95% of the sample. The sequencing input was PBMCs or T cells enriched from blood (not recorded which). These receptors were collected from a woman aged 18-29 years who had recovered from COVID-19.

The chain couples TRBV10-1 to TRBJ1-1, with TRBD1 as a possible D gene (5 bases). Germline assignment: CDR1 WNHNN and CDR2 SYGVQD (reference sequence). The CDR3 consists of 15 residues. Trimming pared 2 bases from V and 4 bases from J, leaving 14 bases between. The CDR3 DNA is TGCGCCAGCAGTGAGAGCGGGGCTGCGGGCACTGAAGCTTTCTTT. Protein product: CASSESGAAGTEAFF.

The chain employs TRBV3-1 (or the pseudogene TRBV3-2) and TRBJ1-3, with D perhaps matching TRBD1 (5 bases). Trimming pared 0 bases from V and 0 bases from J, leaving 15 bases between. The germline CDR1 and CDR2 sequences are LGHDT and YNNKEL (reference sequence). The CDR3 runs to 18 residues. The CDR3 spells CASSQDWQGLSSGNTIYF. The CDR3 DNA sequence: TGTGCCAGCAGCCAAGATTGGCAGGGCCTAAGCTCTGGAAACACCATATATTTT.

The gene calls are TRBV7-2 and TRBJ2-7; 9 nucleotides line up with TRBD1. Germline V CDR1 and CDR2: SGHTA, FQGNSA. The CDR3 spans 16 residues. Germline trimming cut 5 bases from V and 2 bases from J; bases unmatched to any gene: 10. The CDR3 coding sequence is TGTGCCAGCAGCCAAAACAGGGGGCTCGGGGCCTACGAGCAGTACTTC. It codes for CASSQNRGLGAYEQYF.

V gene TRBV3-1 (or the pseudogene TRBV3-2) combines with J gene TRBJ1-2; D might be TRBD1 (6 bases). The CDR3 runs to 14 residues. Deletions cut 1 base from V and 8 bases from J, with 14 bases between. Germline V gene data show CDR1 as LGHDT and CDR2 as YNNKEL (reference sequence). The CDR3 DNA follows: TGTGCCAGCAGCCAAGTCCAGGGGACAAACGGCTACACCTTC. Residues: CASSQVQGTNGYTF.

The chain employs TRBV5-6 and TRBJ1-1; possibly TRBD1 for D (5 bases). CDR3 length: 17 residues. Trimming stripped 2 bases from V and 0 bases from J, with 17 bases between. Per the germline V gene, CDR1 is SGHDT and CDR2 is YYEEEE. CDR3 in amino acids: CASSFPGGTIMNTEAFF. In nucleotides, the CDR3 is TGTGCCAGCAGCTTCCCGGGGGGGACTATAATGAACACTGAAGCTTTCTTT.

This chain uses TRBV6-5 with TRBJ2-7, with 9 nucleotides matching TRBD1. The ends lost 7 bases at V and 3 bases at J; junction bases unmatched: 7. Looked up from germline, CDR1 is MNHEY and CDR2 is SVGAGI. This CDR3 contains 14 residues. CDR3: CASNRQGDLYEQYF. The CDR3 bases are TGTGCCAGCAATCGACAGGGGGACCTCTACGAGCAGTACTTC.

The rearrangement joins TRBV2 to TRBJ2-7; 8 positions agree with TRBD1. Germline trimming cut 7 bases from V and 6 bases from J; bases unmatched to any gene: 11. From germline, CDR1 is SNHLY and CDR2 FYNNEI. This CDR3 is 14 amino acids long. The CDR3 spells CASTDRGTYSEQYF. DNA of the CDR3: TGTGCCAGCACCGACAGGGGTACATACAGCGAGCAGTACTTC.

V and J are TRBV2 and TRBJ2-7, with 9 nucleotides matching TRBD1. J was trimmed by 5 bases and V by 4 bases; bases with no gene match: 9. This CDR3 is 15 amino acids long. Germline V gene lookup returns CDR1 SNHLY and CDR2 FYNNEI. The CDR3, as DNA: TGTGCCAGCAGTGTCGAGCTGGGACAGGGCCACGAGCAGTACTTC. Translation gives CASSVELGQGHEQYF.

This clone is a singleton in its sample. The chain carries TRBV7-9 and TRBJ2-7; a possible D gene is TRBD1 (6 bases). Germline V gene data show CDR1 as SEHNR and CDR2 as FQNEAQ (reference sequence). The V gene lost 7 bases and the J gene lost 4 bases, with 17 bases spanning the gap. The CDR3 is 14 amino acids. CDR3 nucleotides: TGTGCCAGCACCCAAGGAACAGGGTCGTACGAGCAGTACTTC. This gives the protein CASTQGTGSYEQYF.

This clone has a single count. The rearrangement uses TRBV7-2 and TRBJ2-7; D may be TRBD2 (5 bases). The germline CDR1 and CDR2 sequences are SGHTA and FQGNSA. The CDR3 covers 13 residues. V lost 6 bases to trimming and J lost 5 bases, with 14 bases between them. CDR3 nucleotides: TGTGCCAGCAGGTCGCCTTGGGGAGACGAGCAGTACTTC. Translation: CASRSPWGDEQYF.

The gene calls are TRBV30 and TRBJ2-7; D gene ambiguous. Germline V gene lookup returns CDR1 GTSNPN and CDR2 SVGIG (reference sequence). V was cut by 1 base and J by 2 bases, with 15 bases left in between. There are 15 residues in the CDR3. The CDR3 nucleotides read TGTGCCTGGAGTGGGCACAGTATTGACCCCTACGAGCAGTACTTC. As protein: CAWSGHSIDPYEQYF.

Comment on this clone: This sample also contains other DNA sequences that code for the same CDR3. V and J are TRBV5-1 and TRBJ1-5; D might be TRBD1 (5 bases). Looked up from germline, CDR1 is SGHRS and CDR2 is YFSETQ. V was pared by 2 bases and J by 1 base, with 10 bases between. This CDR3 comprises 15 residues. The DNA for the CDR3 is TGCGCCAGCAGCTTAGGGCAGGGAAGCAATCAGCCCCAGCATTTT. Residues: CASSLGQGSNQPQHF. The variable domain in full, completed from reference TRBV5-1 and TRBJ1-5, reads KAGVTQTPRYLIKTRGQQVTLSCSPISGHRSVSWYQQTPGQGLQFLFEYFSETQRNKGNFPGRFSGRQFSNSRSEMNVSTLELGDSALYLCASSLGQGSNQPQHFGDGTRLSIL.

The chain links TRBV7-3 to TRBJ2-1, with D perhaps matching TRBD2 (6 bases). V lost 5 bases and J 7 bases, leaving 18 bases between the germline ends. Germline lookup yields CDR1 SGHTA and CDR2 FQGTGA. The CDR3 covers 15 residues. CDR3 coding DNA: TGTGCCAGCAGCCTCCGACTAGTCGGGCCAAATGAGCAGTTCTTC. Protein product: CASSLRLVGPNEQFF.

V gene TRBV3-1 (or the pseudogene TRBV3-2) combines with J gene TRBJ1-1; D gene unclear. Deletions cut 4 bases from V and 6 bases from J, with 15 bases between. Germline V gives CDR1 LGHDT, CDR2 YNNKEL (reference sequence). CDR3 length equals 14 residues. CDR3 bases: TGTGCCAGCAGCCTCGGGCCCGGGAGGGCTGAAGCTTTCTTT. This codes for CASSLGPGRAEAFF.